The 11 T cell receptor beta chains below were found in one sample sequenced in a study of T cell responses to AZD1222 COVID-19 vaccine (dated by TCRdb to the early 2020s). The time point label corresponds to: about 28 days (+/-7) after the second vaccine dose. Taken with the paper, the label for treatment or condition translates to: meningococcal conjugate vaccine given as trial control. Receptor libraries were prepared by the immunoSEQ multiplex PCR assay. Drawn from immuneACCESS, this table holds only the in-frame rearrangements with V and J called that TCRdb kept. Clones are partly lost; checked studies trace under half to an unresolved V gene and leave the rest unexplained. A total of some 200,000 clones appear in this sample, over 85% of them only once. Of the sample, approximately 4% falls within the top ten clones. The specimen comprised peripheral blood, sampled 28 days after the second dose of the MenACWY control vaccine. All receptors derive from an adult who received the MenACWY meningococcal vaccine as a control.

CDR3 coding DNA: TGTGCCAGCAGCCAAGGAGGGGCCAGGAATTCACCCCTCCACTTT. Protein: CASSQGGARNSPLHF. The gene calls are TRBV3-1 (or the pseudogene TRBV3-2) and TRBJ1-6, with D possibly matching TRBD1 (5 bases). CDR3 length: 15 residues. Per the germline V gene, CDR1 is LGHDT and CDR2 is YNNKEL (reference sequence). V lost 1 base to trimming and J lost 7 bases, with 11 bases between them.

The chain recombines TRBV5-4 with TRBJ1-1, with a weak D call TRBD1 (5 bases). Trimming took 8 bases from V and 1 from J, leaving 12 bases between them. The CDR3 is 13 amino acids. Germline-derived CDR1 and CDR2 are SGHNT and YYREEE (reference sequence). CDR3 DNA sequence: TGTGCCAGTAAGCGGGGGGAGAACACTGAAGCTTTCTTT. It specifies CASKRGENTEAFF.

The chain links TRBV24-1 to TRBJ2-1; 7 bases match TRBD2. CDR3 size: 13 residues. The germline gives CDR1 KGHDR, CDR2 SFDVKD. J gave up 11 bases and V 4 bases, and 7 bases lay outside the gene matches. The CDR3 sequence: CATSDGDYLKQFF. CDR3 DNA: TGTGCCACCAGTGACGGGGACTACCTAAAGCAGTTCTTC.

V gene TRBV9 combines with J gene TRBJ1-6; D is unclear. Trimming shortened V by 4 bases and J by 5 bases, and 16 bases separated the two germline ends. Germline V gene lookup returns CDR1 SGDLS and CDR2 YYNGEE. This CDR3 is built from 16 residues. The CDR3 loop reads CASSTGPGLNNSPLHF. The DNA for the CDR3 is TGTGCCAGCAGCACCGGACCCGGGCTAAATAATTCACCCCTCCACTTT.

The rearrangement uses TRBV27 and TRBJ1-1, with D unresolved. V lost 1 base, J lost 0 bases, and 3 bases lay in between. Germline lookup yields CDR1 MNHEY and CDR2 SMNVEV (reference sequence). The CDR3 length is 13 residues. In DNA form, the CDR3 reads TGTGCCAGCAGTTTATTATTGAACACTGAAGCTTTCTTT. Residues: CASSLLLNTEAFF.

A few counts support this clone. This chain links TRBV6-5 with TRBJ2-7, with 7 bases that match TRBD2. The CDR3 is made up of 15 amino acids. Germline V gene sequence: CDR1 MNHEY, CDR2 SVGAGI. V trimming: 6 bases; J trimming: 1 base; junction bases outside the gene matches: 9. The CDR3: CASRTQRTSSYEQYF. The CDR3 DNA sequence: TGTGCCAGCAGAACCCAGAGGACTAGTTCCTACGAGCAGTACTTC.

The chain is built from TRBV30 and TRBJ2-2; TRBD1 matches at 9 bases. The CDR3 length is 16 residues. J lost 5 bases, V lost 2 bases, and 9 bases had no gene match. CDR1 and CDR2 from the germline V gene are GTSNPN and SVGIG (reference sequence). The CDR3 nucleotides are TGTGCCTGGAGTTCTCTCGGGACAGGGAGGACCGGGGAGCTGTTTTTT. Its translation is CAWSSLGTGRTGELFF. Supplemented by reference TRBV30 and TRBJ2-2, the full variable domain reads SQTIHQWPATLVQPVGSPLSLECTVEGTSNPNLYWYRQAAGRGLQLLFYSVGIGQISSEVPQNLSASRPQDRQFILSSKKLLLSDSGFYLCAWSSLGTGRTGELFFGEGSRLTVL.

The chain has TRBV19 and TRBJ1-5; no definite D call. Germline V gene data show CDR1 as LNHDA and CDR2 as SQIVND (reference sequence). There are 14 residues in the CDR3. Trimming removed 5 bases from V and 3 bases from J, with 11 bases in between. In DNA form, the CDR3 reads TGTGCCAGTAGTTTCTCAGGTGCCAATCAGCCCCAGCATTTT. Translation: CASSFSGANQPQHF.

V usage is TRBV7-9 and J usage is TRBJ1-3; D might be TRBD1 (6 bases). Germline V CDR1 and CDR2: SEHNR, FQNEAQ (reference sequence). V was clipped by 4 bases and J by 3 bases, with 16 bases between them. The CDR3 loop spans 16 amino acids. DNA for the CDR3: TGTGCCAGCAGCTCGCGGACAGAAACACTTGGAAACACCATATATTTT. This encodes CASSSRTETLGNTIYF.

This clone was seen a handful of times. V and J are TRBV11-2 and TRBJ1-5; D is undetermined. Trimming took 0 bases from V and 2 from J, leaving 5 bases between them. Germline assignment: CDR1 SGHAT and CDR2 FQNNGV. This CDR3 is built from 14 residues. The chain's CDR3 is CASSLDRGNQPQHF. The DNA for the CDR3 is TGTGCCAGCAGCTTAGACCGCGGCAATCAGCCCCAGCATTTT.

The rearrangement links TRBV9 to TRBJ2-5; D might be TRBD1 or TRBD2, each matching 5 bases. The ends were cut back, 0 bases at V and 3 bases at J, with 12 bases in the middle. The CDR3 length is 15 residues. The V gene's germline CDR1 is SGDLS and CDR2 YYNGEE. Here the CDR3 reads CASSVDGTGKETQYF. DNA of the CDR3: TGTGCCAGCAGCGTAGACGGGACCGGGAAAGAGACCCAGTACTTC.